This T cell receptor beta chain emerged from a study of Ad26.COV2.S vaccination and SARS-CoV-2 variants. Study as a whole: In the study, Ad26.COV2.S was injected intramuscularly once, or twice 56 days apart. General study points: Similar non-spike TCR breadth was seen in vaccine and placebo recipients.

Data came from immunoSEQ multiplex PCR; TCRdb stores just in-frame clones and leaves some out. The profile shows about 220,000 clones, approximately 88% of them singletons. Treatment denoted: approximately 18 received Ad26.COV2.S at low or high dose, single or two shots; 5 received placebo; per-sample allocation not given. Samples analyzed were those drawn on day 63 after the first vaccine or placebo injection. Adults aged 18-55 years in Boston included the donor. In its sample, this clone was seen many times. Its antigen remains unknown. The CDR3 sequence is 15 residues long. From germline, CDR1 is MDHEN and CDR2 SYDVKM. Losses at the gene ends were 6 bases for V and 2 bases for J; bases not matched to a gene: 6.

The specimen comprised peripheral blood, sampled in a trial of Ad26.COV2.S vaccine versus placebo. The sequence was collected from a person aged 18-65 years who received the Ad26.COV2.S COVID-19 vaccine or a placebo. This chain uses TRBV28 with TRBJ2-1, with TRBD2 matching over 8 bases. As DNA, the CDR3 is TGTGCCAGCAGCCTCAGCGGGAGCCCCTACAATGAGCAGTTCTTC. It translates to CASSLSGSPYNEQFF.